A selection of T cell receptor beta chains follows, all from one sample in a study of identical twins. Via MiXCR, TCRdb re-called the 5' RACE reads, giving one row per CDR3 protein. The profile shows about 530,000 distinct CDR3 sequences, 13% to 15% of them singletons. These records were also assigned to another study, of yellow fever vaccine responses in identical twins.

Sequencing was done on a sample of CD4+ T cells sorted from blood. The receptors shown here come from a woman aged 18-29 years in good health. The CDR3 runs from the conserved cysteine through the conserved F or W. Fields, in order: clone size, D gene, V gene, J gene, CDR3 DNA, CDR3 protein. D genes are given only for firm matches. Only part of the rows carry a size: once, few, many, or a class if the clone is expanded.

few	.	TRBV12-1	TRBJ1-1	TGTGCCAGCAGCTTGGAGCTGAGGAACACTGAAGCTTTCTTT	CASSLELRNTEAFF
.	.	TRBV10-2	TRBJ1-2	TGCGCCAGCAGTGACGGCAGGGCAAATGGCTACACCTTC	CASSDGRANGYTF
.	.	TRBV28	TRBJ2-3	TGTGCCAGCAGTCTGCGGACGACTCCCGGCCGCACAGATACGCAGTATTTT	CASSLRTTPGRTDTQYF
few	.	TRBV5-1	TRBJ2-3	TGCGCCAGCAGTTTTCCGGGGCAGACGGAGAAGGATACGCAGTATTTT	CASSFPGQTEKDTQYF
.	.	TRBV4-2	TRBJ2-1	TGTGCCAGCAGCCAAGCCCTAGCGTTGGGCAATGAGCAGTTCTTC	CASSQALALGNEQFF
.	TRBD1	TRBV7-9	TRBJ1-2	TGTGCCAGCAGCCATAACACAGGGGGCGTCTATGGCTACACCTTC	CASSHNTGGVYGYTF
.	.	TRBV9	TRBJ2-3	TGTGCCAGCAGCACGCGGGGGCCCCGTGATACGCAGTATTTT	CASSTRGPRDTQYF
few	TRBD2	TRBV6-5	TRBJ2-5	TGTGCCAGCAGTTACCCACTACGACTAGCGGGAGCCCCCCAAGAGACCCAGTACTTC	CASSYPLRLAGAPQETQYF
.	.	TRBV20-1	TRBJ1-3	TGCAGTGCTAGCCGGGACGCCCGCTCTGGAAACACCATATATTTT	CSASRDARSGNTIYF
few	.	TRBV5-5	TRBJ1-1	TGTGCCAGCAGCTTCCAACCCGGAAGCACTGAAGCTTTCTTT	CASSFQPGSTEAFF
.	.	TRBV15	TRBJ2-1	TGTGCCACCAGCAGAGAAGGGAGTTTCAATGAGCAGTTCTTC	CATSREGSFNEQFF
.	.	TRBV15	TRBJ2-2	TGTGCCACCAGCAGAGCAGTTTTCGGGGAGCTGTTTTTT	CATSRAVFGELFF
few	TRBD2	TRBV18	TRBJ2-7	TGTGCCAGCTCACCACCGTTGGTAGCGGGGAGCTACGAGCAGTACTTC	CASSPPLVAGSYEQYF
.	TRBD1	TRBV5-1	TRBJ2-1	TGCGCCAGCAGCTTGCGGGACAGGGGGTTCGATGAGCAGTTCTTC	CASSLRDRGFDEQFF